This is a list of T cell receptor beta chains from one sample in a study of blood T cell repertoires in COVID-19. TCRdb keeps only in-frame clones here, not all; method: immunoSEQ multiplex PCR. In the table there are hundreds of thousands of clones, 75% to 90% of which are singletons. Material for sequencing was PBMCs or T cells enriched from blood (not recorded which). These TCRs come from a man younger than 40 who had recovered from COVID-19. Both conserved end residues are part of each CDR3. The D gene is left open where the match is weak. Some rows mark clone size as missing; the rest say once, few, many or name a class of expanded clone.

d_call	v_call	j_call	clone_size	cdr3_aa	cdr3_nt
.	TRBV2	TRBJ2-3	.	CASSGWDSKTTDTQYF	TGTGCCAGCAGTGGATGGGACTCCAAGACCACAGATACGCAGTATTTT
TRBD2	TRBV7-2	TRBJ2-7	.	CATSLLAGSYEQYF	TGTGCGACGTCGTTGCTAGCGGGTTCCTACGAGCAGTACTTC
.	TRBV28	TRBJ1-2	.	CASRDGEAGRYYTF	TGTGCCAGCAGGGACGGGGAGGCAGGTCGTTACTACACCTTC
.	TRBV11-1	TRBJ2-1	once	CASSLVTGGRDGEQFF	TGTGCCAGCAGCTTAGTTACGGGGGGCCGTGACGGTGAGCAGTTCTTC
TRBD1	TRBV19	TRBJ1-6	.	CASSRFGSGTGESPLHF	TGTGCCAGTAGCCGATTCGGCTCCGGGACAGGGGAGTCACCCCTCCACTTT
.	TRBV29-1	TRBJ2-7	once	CSVAIRAAYEQYF	TGCAGCGTTGCGATCAGGGCCGCCTACGAGCAGTACTTC
.	TRBV4-2	TRBJ2-7	.	CASSQDGTGYSYEQYF	TGTGCCAGCAGCCAAGATGGTACAGGCTATTCCTACGAGCAGTACTTC
.	TRBV7-2	TRBJ1-1	.	CASSLADRQNTEAFF	TGTGCCAGCAGCTTAGCGGACAGACAAAACACTGAAGCTTTCTTT
TRBD2	TRBV27	TRBJ2-1	many	CASKSLGLAGDEQFF	TGTGCAAGCAAATCTCTGGGACTAGCAGGCGATGAGCAGTTCTTC
.	TRBV28	TRBJ1-4	.	CASRFTTNEKLFF	TGTGCCAGCAGATTTACAACTAATGAAAAACTGTTTTTT
.	TRBV4-1	TRBJ1-4	.	CASSLDSDNEKLFF	TGCGCCAGCAGCCTAGACAGTGATAATGAAAAACTGTTTTTT